Listed here are 24 T cell receptor beta chains from one sample, sequenced in a study of T cells in Graves' hyperthyroidism and ophthalmopathy (dated by TCRdb to the late 2010s). Receptor libraries were prepared by multiplex PCR. TCRdb shows the sequencer as Illumina HiSeq 2000. Amplification of TCR beta CDR3 regions was carried out from RNA transcripts. The first round of RT-PCR for the TCR CDR3 was performed with the HTBI primer set and the Qiagen OneStep RT-PCR kit. TCRdb reprocessing: public reads trimmed at Q25 with fastp, clones called with MiXCR, in-frame beta chains kept. Identical CDR3 protein sequences are pooled into one entry, listed with their most common genes and DNA. This sample holds hundreds of thousands of distinct CDR3 sequences; under 15% were observed only once. 9.2% of the sample comes from the top ten. The sequencing sample was made of blood. The receptors shown here come from a woman in her late teens or twenties with Graves' hyperthyroidism.

This clonotype was counted many times. Written as DNA, the CDR3 is TGTGCCAGCAGCAGCGGACTAGCGAGTTCCTACAATGAGCAGTTCTTC. This sequence encodes CASSSGLASSYNEQFF. The chain links TRBV7-9 to TRBJ2-1; 9 nucleotides align to TRBD2. The CDR3 sequence is 16 residues long. Losses at the gene ends were 5 bases for V and 1 base for J; bases not matched to a gene: 6. CDR1 and CDR2 (germline): SEHNR, FQNEAQ (reference sequence).

This clonotype was detected a few times. V and J are TRBV7-9 and TRBJ1-4; D is ambiguous. This CDR3 contains 15 residues. V gave up 0 bases and J gave up 4 bases, with 9 bases separating them. Germline CDR1 SEHNR, CDR2 FQNEAQ (reference sequence). CDR3 DNA: TGTGCCAGCAGCTTAGCAGGGTGGGATAATGAAAAACTGTTTTTT. Translation: CASSLAGWDNEKLFF.

This clonotype was found a few times. The rearrangement links TRBV2 to TRBJ1-4, with a weak D call TRBD1 (6 bases). The CDR3 is 14 amino acids. Deletions cut 7 bases from V and 4 bases from J, with 13 bases between. From germline, CDR1 is SNHLY and CDR2 FYNNEI. This chain's CDR3 is CASTRGAVNEKLFF. DNA for the CDR3: TGTGCCAGCACCCGGGGGGCGGTTAATGAAAAACTGTTTTTT.

This rearrangement joins TRBV19 to TRBJ1-5; the D is unclear. Germline lookup yields CDR1 LNHDA and CDR2 SQIVND (reference sequence). This CDR3 comprises 13 residues. V lost 5 bases and J lost 4, with 9 bases in between. CDR3 DNA: TGTGCCAGTAGTTGGACTTATAATCAGCCCCAGCATTTT. Translating gives CASSWTYNQPQHF.

The table lists this clonotype with many counts. V usage is TRBV9 and J usage is TRBJ2-5, with D uncertain. The CDR3 has 13 amino acids. Trimming removed 0 bases from V and 5 bases from J, with 8 bases in between. Per germline, CDR1 SGDLS and CDR2 YYNGEE. The DNA for the CDR3 is TGTGCCAGCAGCGTAGGTCAGGAGGAGACCCAGTACTTC. Protein sequence: CASSVGQEETQYF.

The chain links TRBV10-3 to TRBJ2-7; D call uncertain. This CDR3 contains 15 residues. Per germline, CDR1 ENHRY and CDR2 SYGVKD. Trimming cost V 2 bases and J 1 base, with 12 bases left between them. The DNA for the CDR3 is TGTGCCATCAGTGAGCCTTCAGCGAGATCCTACGAGCAGTACTTC. It specifies CAISEPSARSYEQYF.

This clonotype has at least ten counts. The rearrangement joins TRBV2 to TRBJ1-2, with D possibly matching TRBD1 (6 bases). Germline values: CDR1 SNHLY, CDR2 FYNNEI. The CDR3 is 14 residues long. The ends were cut back, 7 bases at V and 3 bases at J, with 15 bases in the middle. The CDR3, as DNA: TGTGCCAGCAAGAATAGACAGGTCCACTATGGCTACACCTTC. Protein product: CASKNRQVHYGYTF.

This clonotype was seen ten or more times. At one end, the junction sequence differs from germline, possibly due to a read error. V usage is TRBV5-1 and J usage is TRBJ2-1, with 10 bases matching TRBD1. CDR3 length: 15 residues. Germline V gives CDR1 SGHRS, CDR2 YFSETQ. The CDR3 DNA reads TGTGCCAGCAGCCTTGGACAGGGGGCCTACAATGAGCAGTTCTTC. It specifies CASSLGQGAYNEQFF.

There are many counts of this clonotype. This chain connects TRBV2 to TRBJ1-2, with a weak D call TRBD1 (6 bases). V was trimmed by 8 bases and J by 8 bases, leaving 15 bases between them. Germline V gene data show CDR1 as SNHLY and CDR2 as FYNNEI. This CDR3 contains 12 residues. For the CDR3, the DNA is TGTGCCAGCTTGCAGGGGTCTGACGGCTACACCTTC. Translation: CASLQGSDGYTF.

This clonotype has at least ten counts. V is TRBV20-1 and J is TRBJ2-1; 16 bases agree with TRBD2. Germline trimming cut 3 bases from V and 0 bases from J; bases unmatched to any gene: 11. Germline values: CDR1 DFQATT, CDR2 SNEGSKA (reference sequence). There are 20 residues in the CDR3. The CDR3 protein is CSASYAGLAGGKSSYNEQFF. In nucleotides, the CDR3 is TGCAGTGCTAGCTATGCGGGACTAGCGGGGGGGAAGAGCTCCTACAATGAGCAGTTCTTC.

This clonotype was seen ten or more times. J is TRBJ1-1 and V is TRBV11-2; tentative D call: TRBD1 (5 bases). V was trimmed by 1 base and J by 5 bases, leaving 11 bases between them. CDR3 length: 14 residues. Germline assignment: CDR1 SGHAT and CDR2 FQNNGV. In nucleotides, the CDR3 is TGTGCCAGCAGCTTAGTAGGGGTTGATACTGAAGCTTTCTTT. This gives the protein CASSLVGVDTEAFF. Based on the CDR3 plus reference TRBV11-2 and TRBJ1-1, the full variable domain is EAGVAQSPRYKIIEKRQSVAFWCNPISGHATLYWYQQILGQGPKLLIQFQNNGVVDDSQLPKDRFSAERLKGVDSTLKIQPAKLEDSAVYLCASSLVGVDTEAFFGQGTRLTVV.

The table lists this clonotype with many counts. In DNA, the CDR3 is TGCAGTGCTAGAGACGCCGGCCCTTTGGGAAGCACTGAAGCTTTCTTT. This codes for CSARDAGPLGSTEAFF. The V gene is TRBV20-1, the J gene TRBJ1-1; the D is unclear. Germline V gene lookup returns CDR1 DFQATT and CDR2 SNEGSKA (reference sequence). The CDR3 has 16 amino acids. Trimming left V 0 bases short and J 4 bases short, with 18 bases between.

This clonotype was seen only a few times. A much larger clone is a single base away; this may be a read error. This CDR3 fails to terminate in the conserved phenylalanine or tryptophan, so it likely reflects a read error. V and J are TRBV28 and TRBJ1-2; D ambiguous. Germline-derived CDR1 and CDR2 are MDHEN and SYDVKM. V was clipped by 4 bases and J by 8 bases, with 20 bases between them. CDR3 size: 15 residues. The CDR3 DNA sequence: TGTGCCAGCAGTTCACCAACAAGGGTGGCTTCCGGCTACACCCTC. Amino acid sequence: CASSSPTRVASGYTL.

This clonotype was observed many times. The J gene is TRBJ1-2, the V gene TRBV20-1, with 8 bases lining up with TRBD1. Germline V gene data show CDR1 as DFQATT and CDR2 as SNEGSKA (reference sequence). This CDR3 is 15 amino acids long. Unmatched junction bases numbered 11, after V lost 0 bases and J lost 8 bases. This CDR3 is CSARDSGQGTDGYTF. The CDR3 DNA is TGCAGTGCTAGAGATTCAGGACAGGGTACCGACGGCTACACCTTC.

The table lists this clonotype with many counts. The genes are TRBV12-3 or TRBV12-4 and TRBJ2-3; the match to TRBD1 covers 9 bases. The junction had 12 bases not matched to a gene; V was cut back by 1 base and J by 4 bases. This CDR3 has 18 amino acids. As DNA, the CDR3 is TGTGCCAGCAGTTTAGGCCCCGGGACAGGGACCAGCGCAGATACGCAGTATTTT. Its protein product is CASSLGPGTGTSADTQYF.

This clonotype came up many times. The rearrangement joins TRBV20-1 to TRBJ1-5, with D maybe TRBD1 (5 bases). This CDR3 comprises 16 residues. The V and J ends lost 2 bases and 3 bases respectively, with 17 bases between them. Per germline, CDR1 DFQATT and CDR2 SNEGSKA (reference sequence). The CDR3: CSARSEGTEINQPQHF. Written as DNA, the CDR3 is TGCAGTGCTAGATCGGAAGGGACCGAGATCAATCAGCCCCAGCATTTT.

This clonotype has a handful of counts. Here the CDR3 reads CASSSIQEKQDQPQHF. As DNA, the CDR3 is TGTGCCAGCAGTTCCATACAAGAAAAGCAAGATCAGCCCCAGCATTTT. The chain uses TRBV28 and TRBJ1-5; no clear D gene. CDR3 length equals 16 residues. With 4 bases removed from V and 5 bases from J, the gap between germline ends came to 18 bases. Germline values: CDR1 MDHEN, CDR2 SYDVKM.

As for this clonotype: This may arise from a read error, as a much more abundant clone is one base away. The chain carries TRBV7-8 and TRBJ1-1; D is unresolved. Germline assignment: CDR1 SGHVS and CDR2 FQNEAQ. V was pared by 3 bases and J by 1 base, with 6 bases between. This CDR3 has 13 residues. DNA of the CDR3: TGTGCCAGCAGCTTGTGTTCGAACACTGAAGCTTTCTTT. Protein sequence: CASSLCSNTEAFF.

A remark on this clonotype: This likely comes from a read error, as the CDR3 has no conserved phenylalanine or tryptophan at its end. This chain joins TRBV6-1 and TRBJ1-2; 7 bases are shared with TRBD1. CDR3 length: 15 amino acids. Germline values: CDR1 MNHNS, CDR2 SASEGT. V trimming: 6 bases; J trimming: 8 bases; junction bases outside the gene matches: 15. CDR3 bases: TGTGCCAGCAGCCCCGGAACAGGGGCTGGAGGAGGCTACACCCTC. It yields the protein CASSPGTGAGGGYTL.

This clonotype was seen repeatedly, ten times or more. The chain combines TRBV6-1 with TRBJ1-2; a weak D match, TRBD1 (5 bases). The CDR3 totals 13 residues. Germline CDR1 and CDR2: MNHNS and SASEGT. With 5 bases removed from V and 3 bases from J, the gap between germline ends came to 10 bases. The CDR3 DNA follows: TGTGCCAGCAGTTGGGGGTTCGACTATGGCTACACCTTC. Protein: CASSWGFDYGYTF.

This clonotype was seen repeatedly, ten times or more. The chain recombines TRBV7-9 with TRBJ2-2, with D perhaps given as TRBD1 or TRBD2 (5 bases each). CDR1 and CDR2 (germline): SEHNR, FQNEAQ (reference sequence). The CDR3 covers 15 residues. The germline V and J ends were trimmed by 5 bases and 3 bases, with 13 bases remaining between them. CDR3 residues: CASSGARRYTGELFF. The CDR3 DNA sequence: TGTGCCAGCAGCGGGGCCAGGAGGTACACCGGGGAGCTGTTTTTT.

This clonotype has ten or more counts. The chain couples TRBV7-2 to TRBJ1-5, with D possibly TRBD1 on 6 matching bases. This CDR3 comprises 15 residues. Trimming shortened V by 6 bases and J by 2 bases, and 14 bases separated the two germline ends. The germline CDR1 and CDR2 sequences are SGHTA and FQGNSA. The CDR3 DNA reads TGTGCCAGCAGTTTGAGGGGGGGGGGCAATCAGCCCCAGCATTTT. It specifies CASSLRGGGNQPQHF.

This clonotype has just a few counts. The J gene is TRBJ1-6, the V gene TRBV6-1; unclear D gene. CDR1 and CDR2 from the germline V gene are MNHNS and SASEGT. Trimming shortened V by 5 bases and J by 4 bases, and 21 bases separated the two germline ends. The CDR3 covers 18 residues. CDR3 protein: CASSLEVGRSLYNSPLHF. The CDR3 region has the DNA TGTGCCAGCAGTTTAGAGGTTGGACGGTCCCTGTATAATTCACCCCTCCACTTT.

This clonotype was seen repeatedly, ten times or more. The V call is TRBV3-1, the J call TRBJ2-1, with a possible D match to TRBD1 (5 bases). Trimming took off 8 bases at V and 7 bases at J, with 21 bases between the two ends. Germline values: CDR1 LGHDT, CDR2 YNNKEL (reference sequence). The CDR3 contains 15 residues. The CDR3 DNA is TGTGCCAGCTCCCGGATGGGGCAGGGTCTAAATGAGCAGTTCTTC. The encoded protein is CASSRMGQGLNEQFF.